This T cell receptor (beta chain) was identified in a study of T cells after yellow fever vaccination. Overall study: Researchers used SMART-Seq v4 Ultra Low Input to prepare fractions that had low cell numbers.

5'RACE template switching added a universal primer site and UMIs to TCR cDNA. One entry per CDR3 protein results from TCRdb running MiXCR on the 5' RACE reads. The repertoire consists of some 120,000 distinct CDR3 sequences, with around 9.8% occurring once and the leading ten covering less than 40%. Notes on the study in general: Contamination of FACS-sorted repertoires by abundant clonotypes from the bulk population could occur. In post-booster samples, most primary-vaccination clones reappeared (approximately 97% CD4, roughly 88% CD8).

This clonotype was seen more than once but under ten times. Its matching antigen is unknown. V was shortened by 0 bases and J by 1 base, with 18 bases between the two germline ends. Germline values: CDR1 ENHRY, CDR2 SYGVKD. CDR3 length equals 19 residues. The TCR comes from a man younger than 30 who received the YFV17D yellow fever vaccine. The J gene is TRBJ2-2, the V gene TRBV10-3; the D gene is possibly TRBD2 (6 bases). Source: CD8+ T cells sorted from PBMCs, taken on the day of the yellow fever booster vaccination. CDR3 residues: CAISESTLGLARNTGELFF. The CDR3 region has the DNA TGTGCCATCAGTGAGTCGACTCTGGGGCTAGCGAGGAACACCGGGGAGCTGTTTTTT.